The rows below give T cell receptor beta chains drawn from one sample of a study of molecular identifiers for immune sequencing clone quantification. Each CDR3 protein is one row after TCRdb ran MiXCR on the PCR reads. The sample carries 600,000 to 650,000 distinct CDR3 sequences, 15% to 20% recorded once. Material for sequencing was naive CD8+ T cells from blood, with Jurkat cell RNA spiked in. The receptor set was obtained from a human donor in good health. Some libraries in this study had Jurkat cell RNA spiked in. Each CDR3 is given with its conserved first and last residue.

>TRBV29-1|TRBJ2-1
CSVRTDGQFF
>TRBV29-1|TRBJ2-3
CSVEKDGNRGPVDTQYF
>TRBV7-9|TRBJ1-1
CASSLGGHITEAFF
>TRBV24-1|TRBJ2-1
CATSERTGADEQFF
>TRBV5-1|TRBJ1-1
CASSLVGTEAFF
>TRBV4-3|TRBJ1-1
CASSPRDKNTEAFF
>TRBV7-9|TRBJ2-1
CASSSRGGGLGNEQFF
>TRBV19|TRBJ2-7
CASSMGTTTYEQYF
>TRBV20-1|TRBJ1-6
CSALRQGSSSYNSPLHF
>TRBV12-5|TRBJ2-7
CASAPDRGDEQYF
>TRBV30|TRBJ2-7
CACQQGYEQYF
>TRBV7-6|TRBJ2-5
CASSPDGRETQYF
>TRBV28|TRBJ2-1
CASSFLRGRYEQFF
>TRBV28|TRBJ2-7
CASSSNTRSYEQYF
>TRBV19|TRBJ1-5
CASSIEQGLGIQPQHF
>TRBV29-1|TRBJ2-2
CSVVWLAGATGELFF
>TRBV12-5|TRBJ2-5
CASGYGTSGSMETQYF
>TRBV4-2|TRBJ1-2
CASSQEEEGGYGYTF
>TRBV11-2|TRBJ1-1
CASSLFRQEAFF
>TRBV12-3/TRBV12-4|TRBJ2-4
CASSLGRGRDIQYF
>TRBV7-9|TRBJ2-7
CASSSGSLGPYEQYF
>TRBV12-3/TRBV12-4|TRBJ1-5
CASESGVQINQPQHF
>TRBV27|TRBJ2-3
CASRPLTSGRAAGTQYF
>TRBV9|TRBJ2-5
CASSATGGAGLGETQYF
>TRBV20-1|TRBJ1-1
CSALTETNTEAFF
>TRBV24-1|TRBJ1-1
CATSDSGNTEAFF
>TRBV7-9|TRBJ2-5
CASSFGPGEEETQYF
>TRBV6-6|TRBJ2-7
CASSTTGTSMEQYF
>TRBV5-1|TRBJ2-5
CASSGGLPGLARYFQETQYF